One and the same sample provided the 11 T cell receptor beta chains below, sequenced in a study of blood T cell repertoires in COVID-19 (dated by TCRdb to 2018 to 2021). Libraries were prepared through the immunoSEQ multiplex PCR assay. TCRdb took this table from immuneACCESS and kept in-frame rearrangements with V and J called. Such tables lack part of the clones; where checked against another copy, unresolved V genes explain under half of the gap, and the rest is unexplained. Here the sample has about 58,000 clones; 85% to 90% occur a single time. 6.5% to 8% of the sample comes from the top ten. Sequenced: peripheral blood. The receptors stem from a human donor with active COVID-19. The donor label of this sample is uncertain.

This rearrangement joins TRBV7-9 to TRBJ2-1, with 8 bases identical to TRBD1. The CDR3 covers 16 residues. V lost 5 bases and J lost 6; bases outside the gene matches: 12. CDR1 SEHNR and CDR2 FQNEAQ come from the germline V gene (reference sequence). Here the CDR3 reads CASSAPGTGLGNEQFF. In DNA form, the CDR3 reads TGTGCCAGCAGCGCACCCGGGACAGGCCTCGGCAATGAGCAGTTCTTC.

This chain links TRBV30 with TRBJ1-1, with unresolved D. CDR1 is GTSNPN, CDR2 SVGIG, per germline (reference sequence). The CDR3 contains 12 residues. V was shortened by 4 bases and J by 4 bases, with 10 bases between the two germline ends. CDR3 bases: TGTGCCTGGAAGGACTCAACCACTGAAGCTTTCTTT. Amino acid sequence: CAWKDSTTEAFF.

The chain joins TRBV28 to TRBJ1-3; D is possibly TRBD1 (5 bases). The CDR3 is 15 residues long. In germline, CDR1 is MDHEN, CDR2 SYDVKM. V was clipped by 6 bases and J by 1 base, with 13 bases between them. The CDR3 DNA reads TGTGCCAGCAGCCCTCCCGGGGGGTCTGGAAACACCATATATTTT. Protein product: CASSPPGGSGNTIYF.

This chain links TRBV10-3 with TRBJ2-1; 9 bases fit TRBD1. The trim removed 4 bases at V and 10 bases at J, leaving 11 bases unmatched. This CDR3 region has 15 residues. From germline, CDR1 is ENHRY and CDR2 SYGVKD. The CDR3 sequence: CAISVGQGRRGEQFF. CDR3 DNA: TGTGCCATCAGTGTAGGACAGGGGCGGCGCGGAGAGCAGTTCTTC.

V usage is TRBV27 and J usage is TRBJ2-1; TRBD1 is a possible D gene (6 bases). This CDR3 has 14 residues. V was clipped by 7 bases and J by 9 bases, with 19 bases between them. Germline assignment: CDR1 MNHEY and CDR2 SMNVEV (reference sequence). The CDR3 DNA sequence: TGTGCCAGCACCATCCTCCCAGGGGCGGTTGAGCAGTTCTTC. Its protein is CASTILPGAVEQFF.

The CDR3 DNA reads as TGTGCCAGCAGCTATCGGGGCGGGACGAACACCGGGGAGCTGTTTTTT. Translating it yields CASSYRGGTNTGELFF. The rearrangement links TRBV5-6 to TRBJ2-2; D perhaps matches TRBD2 (6 bases). V lost 3 bases and J 0 bases, leaving 12 bases between the germline ends. Germline CDR1 SGHDT, CDR2 YYEEEE. This CDR3 spans 16 amino acids.

This clone has only one observation. This chain connects TRBV10-1 to TRBJ2-7, with D perhaps TRBD1 (7 bases). V gave up 3 bases and J gave up 3 bases, with 12 bases separating them. The germline CDR1 and CDR2 sequences are WNHNN and SYGVQD (reference sequence). This CDR3 has 14 residues. Here the CDR3 DNA reads TGCGCCAGCAGTGAATCGCAGGGGGGCTACGAGCAGTACTTC. Translated, it gives CASSESQGGYEQYF.

The chain combines TRBV6-2 or TRBV6-3 with TRBJ2-5; D might be TRBD2 (5 bases). Looked up from germline, CDR1 is MNHEY and CDR2 is SVGEGT. This CDR3 contains 15 residues. V dropped 3 bases and J dropped 5 bases, with 16 bases sitting between them. The CDR3 here is CASSYSGPGWETQYF. In nucleotides, the CDR3 is TGTGCCAGCAGTTATTCTGGGCCGGGGTGGGAGACCCAGTACTTC.

This sequence joins TRBV6-2 or TRBV6-3 and TRBJ2-1; no reliable D call. The CDR3 runs 13 residues. The V and J ends lost 4 bases and 9 bases respectively, with 13 bases between them. The germline CDR1 and CDR2 sequences are MNHEY and SVGEGT. The CDR3: CASSSLFTGEQFF. CDR3 DNA sequence: TGTGCCAGCAGTTCCCTTTTTACGGGTGAGCAGTTCTTC.

The chain joins TRBV29-1 to TRBJ1-2; the D gene is possibly TRBD1 (5 bases). The CDR3 covers 16 residues. Germline-derived CDR1 and CDR2 are SQVTM and ANQGSEA. Trimming removed 0 bases from V and 5 bases from J, with 19 bases in between. CDR3 DNA: TGCAGCGTTGAAGATTTCAAGGACGATGGACAATATGGCTACACCTTC. Translating it yields CSVEDFKDDGQYGYTF.

The chain employs TRBV18 and TRBJ2-7, with a possible D match to TRBD1 (5 bases). V was cut by 6 bases and J by 4 bases, with 16 bases left in between. Germline assignment: CDR1 KGHSH and CDR2 LQKENI. This CDR3 spans 14 amino acids. Here the CDR3 reads CASSPGQGRYEQYF. CDR3 DNA: TGTGCCAGCTCGCCAGGGCAGGGTAGGTACGAGCAGTACTTC.